Listed below are T cell receptor beta chains from one sample, sequenced in a study of shared clonotypes between healthy human individuals. Clones were read by immunoSEQ multiplex PCR, and TCRdb kept only the in-frame ones, dropping some. The table records about 600,000 clones, around 97% of them present only once. The sequenced sample consisted of naive CD4+ T cells sorted from blood. These receptors came from a woman in her 30s in good health. The conserved cysteine and the conserved F or W are not part of the CDR3 here. Clone sizes are given selectively: once, few, many, or a class where the clone is expanded.

abundance,v_gene,CDR3aa
-,TRBV6-5,ASSSPRTGGNYGYT
-,TRBV16,ASSQIGRGGNQPQH
once,TRBV19,ASRPDRDSEKLF
-,TRBV2,ASSERGLAGQY
-,TRBV5-1,ASNLQGGISYEQY
-,TRBV5-4,ASSSLDMNTEAF
-,TRBV6-6,ASSKTSGDGYEQY
-,TRBV19,ASSMTLQNTGELF
-,TRBV7-9,ASSPHSTGELF
-,TRBV28,ASKGQGTDTQY
once,TRBV18,ASSPSGQLTDTQY
-,TRBV7-8,ASSLQGPPNTGELF
-,TRBV30,AWSAAGVRQPQH
-,TRBV5-6,ASSPKEASYEQY
-,TRBV29-1,SVVVGTDSNQPQH
-,TRBV7-3,ASSQDSNQPQH
-,TRBV6-5,ASSSRDSHSYNEQF
once,TRBV30,AWSRTVSNQPQH
-,TRBV25-1,ASRRQGRTYEQY
once,TRBV5-5,ASSTPKGGTNEKLF
once,TRBV5-1,ASSSSTSGRLSSYEQY
-,TRBV5-4,ASSLDRSNYGYT
few,TRBV19,ASSLTQGAGNQPQH
-,TRBV18,ASSPPGQGVYEQY
-,TRBV6-5,ASSPGHGNTGELF
-,TRBV7-1,ASSLGSTSGTYEQY
-,TRBV20-1,SASPWGELF
-,TRBV28,ASSSALYEQY
-,TRBV11-2,ASSSRRVEASTHNEQF
-,TRBV27,ASRTRGDRRHEQF
-,TRBV9,ASSPGSGGNEQF
-,TRBV28,ASSLDPWIGKEAF
once,TRBV28,ASSFLGQQETQY
-,TRBV5-1,ASSLRPGTGPGNTIY
-,TRBV7-2,ASSFPSTGSYEQY
-,TRBV6-1,ASSGETDPRETQY
-,TRBV7-9,ASSLTGTFGAF
-,TRBV7-3,ASSFSSGSYTGELF
-,TRBV5-1,ASRRLVDTDTQY
-,TRBV4-1,ASSQVGLGEGGDIQY
-,TRBV9,ASSPHLPYRNGYT
-,TRBV18,ASSPRPVEAF
-,TRBV28,ASISPVGQSNQPQH
-,TRBV5-1,ASSVGNSGKNNEQF
-,TRBV11-2,ASWTPIAPEAF
-,TRBV27,ASSQAGTSGRVVY
-,TRBV6-1,ASSIPGPREKQY
-,TRBV28,ASTNPIGQGHNEQF
-,TRBV21-1,ASGGGPHRETQY
-,TRBV2,ASSIQGTSTDTQY